Each of the 6 T cell receptor beta chains below was sequenced from the same sample in a study of T cell responses to AZD1222 COVID-19 vaccine. Assay used: immunoSEQ multiplex PCR; TCRdb lists only in-frame clones, some missing. The data show about 130,000 clones, 93% seen once. The sequencing used peripheral blood, collected on day 0 of AZD1222 vaccination. Receptors were obtained from an adult in good health.

This clone was seen a handful of times. This rearrangement joins TRBV21-1 to TRBJ2-2; TRBD2, the D gene given by the table, was not confirmed from the DNA. TRBV21-1 is deemed a pseudogene. The CDR3 spans 18 residues. CDR3 nucleotides: TGTGCCAGCAGCACACGGACTAGCGGGGGGCCGTTGACCGGGGAGCTGTTTTTT. Its translation is CASSTRTSGGPLTGELFF.

The chain has TRBV5-1 and TRBJ1-1; D unclear. Trimming took 0 bases from V and 3 from J, leaving 6 bases between them. This CDR3 has 13 residues. Germline V CDR1 and CDR2: SGHRS, YFSETQ. The CDR3 region is CASSLVGYTEAFF. For the CDR3, the DNA is TGCGCCAGCAGCTTGGTGGGGTACACTGAAGCTTTCTTT.

This chain joins TRBV9 and TRBJ2-1, with D tentatively TRBD2 (5 bases). V was trimmed by 4 bases and J by 3 bases, leaving 11 bases between them. The CDR3 consists of 14 residues. Germline V gene data show CDR1 as SGDLS and CDR2 as YYNGEE. The DNA for the CDR3 is TGTGCCAGCAGCCCTAGAGGGCTCTACAATGAGCAGTTCTTC. Protein: CASSPRGLYNEQFF.

This rearrangement joins TRBV5-6 to TRBJ1-1; D is perhaps TRBD1 (5 bases). The CDR3 has 16 residues. Trimming shortened V by 0 bases and J by 0 bases, and 12 bases separated the two germline ends. CDR1 is SGHDT, CDR2 YYEEEE, per germline. Here the CDR3 DNA reads TGTGCCAGCAGCTTGGGAGGGACTGATATGAACACTGAAGCTTTCTTT. Amino acid sequence: CASSLGGTDMNTEAFF.

This chain links TRBV20-1 with TRBJ1-1, with D tentatively TRBD1 (5 bases). This CDR3 is 11 amino acids long. CDR1 and CDR2 (germline): DFQATT, SNEGSKA (reference sequence). Trimming left V 6 bases short and J 3 bases short, with 8 bases between. The CDR3 DNA reads TGCAGTGCCCCGGGGGACACTGAAGCTTTCTTT. It translates to CSAPGDTEAFF.

V is TRBV12-3 or TRBV12-4 and J is TRBJ1-1, with a possible D match to TRBD1 (5 bases). Trimming took 5 bases from V and 1 from J, leaving 8 bases between them. This CDR3 comprises 13 residues. The CDR3 region has the DNA TGTGCCAGCAGTCCCGGGACGAACACTGAAGCTTTCTTT. Encoded protein: CASSPGTNTEAFF.